The T cell receptor beta chain under discussion was sequenced for a study of CD8 T cell repertoires and HIV-1 epitope variants. Whole-study context: Control wells had CMV/EBV/flu peptides, negative Ebola AY9, or no peptide. Epitopes were three Gag families plus Nef HW9 and YT9.

The germline CDR1 and CDR2 sequences are KGHSH and LQKENI. The CDR3 consists of 14 residues. V was cut by 2 bases and J by 0 bases, with 6 bases left in between. Some clones are missing from TCRdb's copy, which holds only in-frame ones; the method was immunoSEQ multiplex PCR. Here the sample spans around 3,800 clones, 65% to 70% being singletons. With respect to this clone: Its specificity is not known.

This receptor was identified in a male donor with HIV. The sequencing input was cultured CD8+ T cells derived from PBMCs. The chain couples TRBV18 to TRBJ2-3; weak D call: TRBD1 (5 bases). The CDR3 DNA is TGTGCCAGCTCACCAGGGGCGAGCACAGATACGCAGTATTTT. Its translation is CASSPGASTDTQYF.